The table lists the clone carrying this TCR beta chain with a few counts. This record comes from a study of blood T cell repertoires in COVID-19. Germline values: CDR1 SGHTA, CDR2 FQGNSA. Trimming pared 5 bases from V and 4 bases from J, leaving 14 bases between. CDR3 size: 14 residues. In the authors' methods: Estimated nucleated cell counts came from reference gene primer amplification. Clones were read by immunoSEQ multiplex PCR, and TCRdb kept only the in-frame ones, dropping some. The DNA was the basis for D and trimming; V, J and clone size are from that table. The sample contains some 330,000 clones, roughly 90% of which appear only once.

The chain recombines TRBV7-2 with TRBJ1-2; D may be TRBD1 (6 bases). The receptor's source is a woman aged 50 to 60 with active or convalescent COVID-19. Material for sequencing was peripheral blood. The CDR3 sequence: CASSARTESYGYTF. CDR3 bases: TGTGCCAGCAGCGCCCGGACAGAGAGCTATGGCTACACCTTC.